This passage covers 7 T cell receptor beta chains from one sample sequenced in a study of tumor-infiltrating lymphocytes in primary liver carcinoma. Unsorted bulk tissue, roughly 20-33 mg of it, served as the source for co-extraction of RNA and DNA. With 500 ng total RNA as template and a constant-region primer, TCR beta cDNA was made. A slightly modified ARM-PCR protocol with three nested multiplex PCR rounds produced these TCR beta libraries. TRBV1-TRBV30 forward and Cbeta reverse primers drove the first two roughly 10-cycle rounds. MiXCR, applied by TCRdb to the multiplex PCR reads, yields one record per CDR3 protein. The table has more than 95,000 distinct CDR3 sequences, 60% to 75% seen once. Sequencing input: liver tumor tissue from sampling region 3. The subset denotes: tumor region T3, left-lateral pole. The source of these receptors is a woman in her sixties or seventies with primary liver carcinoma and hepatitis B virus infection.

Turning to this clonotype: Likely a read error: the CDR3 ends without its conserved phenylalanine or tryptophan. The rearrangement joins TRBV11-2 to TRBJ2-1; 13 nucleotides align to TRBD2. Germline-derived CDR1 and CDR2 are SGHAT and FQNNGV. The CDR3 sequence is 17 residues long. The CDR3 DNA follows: TGTGCCAACAGCAGGAGACTAGCGGGAGGACCGGGGGATGAACAGTTCTTA. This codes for CANSRRLAGGPGDEQFL.

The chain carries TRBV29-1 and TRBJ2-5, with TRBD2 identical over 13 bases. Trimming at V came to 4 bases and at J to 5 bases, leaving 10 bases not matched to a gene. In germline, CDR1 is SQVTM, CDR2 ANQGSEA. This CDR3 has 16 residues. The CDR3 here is CSVGNGLAGVCETQYF. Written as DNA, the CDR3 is TGCAGCGTTGGAAATGGACTAGCGGGAGTGTGTGAGACCCAGTACTTC.

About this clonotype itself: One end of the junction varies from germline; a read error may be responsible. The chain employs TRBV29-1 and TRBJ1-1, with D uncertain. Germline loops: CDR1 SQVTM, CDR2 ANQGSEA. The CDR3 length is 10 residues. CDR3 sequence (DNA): TGCAGCGGCGTTGTCACTGAAGCTTCCTTT. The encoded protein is CSGVVTEASF.

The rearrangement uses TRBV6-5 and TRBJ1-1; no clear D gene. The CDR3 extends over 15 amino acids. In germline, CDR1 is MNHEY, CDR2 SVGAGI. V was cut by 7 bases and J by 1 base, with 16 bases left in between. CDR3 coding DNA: TGTGCCAGCATCTCGACACCTACTTCGAACACTGAAGCTTTCTTT. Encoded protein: CASISTPTSNTEAFF.

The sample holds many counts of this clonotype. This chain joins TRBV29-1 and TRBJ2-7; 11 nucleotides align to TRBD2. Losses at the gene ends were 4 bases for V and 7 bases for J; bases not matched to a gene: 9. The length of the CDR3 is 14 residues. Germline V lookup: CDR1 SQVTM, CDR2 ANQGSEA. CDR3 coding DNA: TGCAGCGTTGCGCTAACTAGCGGGAGTAGGGAGCAGTACTTC. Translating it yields CSVALTSGSREQYF.

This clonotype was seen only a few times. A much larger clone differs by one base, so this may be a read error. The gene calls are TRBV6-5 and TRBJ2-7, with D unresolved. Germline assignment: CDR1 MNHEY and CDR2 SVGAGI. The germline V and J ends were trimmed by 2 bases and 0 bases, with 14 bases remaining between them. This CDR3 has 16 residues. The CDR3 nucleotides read TGTGCCAGCAGTTACCGGTTTGGGGTCAGCTCCTACGAGCAGTACTTC. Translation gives CASSYRFGVSSYEQYF.

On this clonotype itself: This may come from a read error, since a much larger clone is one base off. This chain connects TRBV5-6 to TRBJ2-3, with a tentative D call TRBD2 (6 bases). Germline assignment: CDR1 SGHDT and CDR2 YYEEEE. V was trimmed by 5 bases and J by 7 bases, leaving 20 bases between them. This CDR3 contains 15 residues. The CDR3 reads CASSLTRLVAHTQYF. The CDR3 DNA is TGTGCCAGCAGTCTGACTAGGTTGGTCGCACATACGCAGTATTTT. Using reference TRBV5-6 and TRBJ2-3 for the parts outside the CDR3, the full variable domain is DAGVTQSPTHLIKTRGQQVTLRCSPKSGHDTVSWYQQALGQGPQFIFQYYEEEERQRGNFPDRFSGHQFPNYSSELNVNALLLGDSALYLCASSLTRLVAHTQYFGPGTRLTVL.